This T cell receptor (beta chain) comes out of a study of CD8 T cells in ankylosing spondylitis. Findings and caveats of the study: In the blood and synovial fluid of reactive arthritis, some motif variants had been previously reported. Clones that were linked to disease were CD8+ and were relatively rare in peripheral blood. Ankylosing spondylitis blood seemed to carry a telltale TCR beta motif made of several highly homologous variants.

Only a few counts were recorded for this clonotype. Its antigen remains unknown. The CDR3 contains 14 residues. Trimming took off 1 base at V and 6 bases at J, with 12 bases between the two ends. In TCRdb, the 5' RACE reads were re-called with MiXCR into one record per CDR3 protein. The sample holds 350,000 to 450,000 distinct CDR3 sequences, roughly 20% seen once. The TCR comes from a male donor with ankylosing spondylitis or in good health (not recorded which). The chain employs TRBV12-3 or TRBV12-4 and TRBJ1-2; D remains ambiguous. What was sequenced was blood, either unsorted or a sorted T cell fraction (not recorded which). The DNA for the CDR3 is TGTGCCAGCAGTTTAGGAGCAGTTTCGGATGGCTACACCTTC. Residues: CASSLGAVSDGYTF.